Following are 16 T cell receptor beta chains from one sample sequenced in a study of Tregs in tolerant kidney transplant recipients. Clones were read by immunoSEQ multiplex PCR, and TCRdb kept only the in-frame ones, dropping some. The sample contains just under 45,000 clones, 95% of which appear only once. The antigens for these receptors are not known. Material for sequencing was Tregs from blood cultured with allogeneic cells. These receptors were obtained from a human donor in good health.

The V and J genes are TRBV30 and TRBJ2-4, with TRBD1 matching 9 bases. The CDR3 contains 15 residues. Looked up from germline, CDR1 is GTSNPN and CDR2 is SVGIG (reference sequence). V lost 5 bases, J lost 9 bases, and 14 bases stayed unmatched. CDR3 coding DNA: TGTGCCTGGGCCTACAGGACAGGGGCAGGAGGCATTCAGTACTTC. As protein: CAWAYRTGAGGIQYF.

The J gene is TRBJ1-1, the V gene TRBV11-2; 7 nucleotides agree with TRBD1. Germline values: CDR1 SGHAT, CDR2 FQNNGV. The junction had 15 bases not matched to a gene; V was cut back by 2 bases and J by 6 bases. The CDR3 sequence is 17 residues long. The CDR3 loop is CASSLFVPHRGRAEAFF. CDR3 bases: TGTGCCAGCAGCTTATTCGTCCCCCACAGGGGCAGGGCTGAAGCTTTCTTT. Full variable domain (missing parts from reference TRBV11-2 and TRBJ1-1): EAGVAQSPRYKIIEKRQSVAFWCNPISGHATLYWYQQILGQGPKLLIQFQNNGVVDDSQLPKDRFSAERLKGVDSTLKIQPAKLEDSAVYLCASSLFVPHRGRAEAFFGQGTRLTVV.

V usage is TRBV7-8 and J usage is TRBJ2-4; D is perhaps TRBD2 (6 bases). Germline V lookup: CDR1 SGHVS, CDR2 FQNEAQ. The V end was cut by 5 bases, the J end by 8 bases, with 16 bases between. The CDR3 sequence is 14 residues long. The DNA of the CDR3 is TGTGCCAGCAGCCCCGCTGGGGAGGTAGACATTCAGTACTTC. This translates into CASSPAGEVDIQYF.

This chain links TRBV6-6 with TRBJ1-3; D might be TRBD1 (5 bases). V was clipped by 2 bases and J by 5 bases, with 16 bases between them. Germline CDR1 is MNHNY and CDR2 is SVGAGI (reference sequence). The CDR3 loop spans 16 amino acids. CDR3 sequence: CASSYMGGNLRNTIYF. The DNA for the CDR3 is TGTGCCAGCAGTTACATGGGGGGAAACTTAAGAAACACCATATATTTT.

This chain connects TRBV9 to TRBJ2-7; no definite D call. The ends were cut back, 0 bases at V and 8 bases at J, with 12 bases in the middle. Germline CDR1 and CDR2: SGDLS and YYNGEE. The CDR3 length is 13 residues. The CDR3 sequence: CASSVEGQRQQYF. The CDR3 DNA reads as TGTGCCAGCAGCGTAGAGGGCCAACGCCAGCAGTACTTC. Supplemented by reference TRBV9 and TRBJ2-7, the full variable domain reads DSGVTQTPKHLITATGQRVTLRCSPRSGDLSVYWYQQSLDQGLQFLIQYYNGEERAKGNILERFSAQQFPDLHSELNLSSLELGDSALYFCASSVEGQRQQYFGPGTRLTVT.

The rearrangement joins TRBV5-5 to TRBJ1-6, with a possible D match to TRBD1 (5 bases). Between the trimmed V and J ends, which lost 3 bases and 8 bases, there was a span of 12 bases. The CDR3 runs 14 residues. Germline V CDR1 and CDR2: SGHKS, YYEKEE (reference sequence). DNA of the CDR3: TGTGCCAGCAGCTCAACAGGCTCAGATTCACCCCTCCACTTT. This translates into CASSSTGSDSPLHF.

The CDR3 bases are TGCGCCAGCAGCTTGGAGGGATCTAATGAAAAACTGTTTTTT. It encodes CASSLEGSNEKLFF. The chain recombines TRBV5-1 with TRBJ1-4, with D hard to call. CDR3 length equals 14 residues. CDR1 and CDR2 (germline): SGHRS, YFSETQ. The V and J ends lost 0 bases and 3 bases respectively, with 6 bases between them.

This sequence joins TRBV15 and TRBJ2-7; TRBD1 matches at 7 bases. Germline V lookup: CDR1 LNHNV, CDR2 YYDKDF (reference sequence). There are 17 residues in the CDR3. V lost 0 bases, J lost 2 bases, and 10 bases stayed unmatched. CDR3 region: CATSRDQGVGWAYEQYF. DNA of the CDR3: TGTGCCACCAGCAGAGATCAGGGGGTCGGGTGGGCCTACGAGCAGTACTTC.

This clone has just one count. The rearrangement links TRBV4-1 to TRBJ1-5, with D perhaps matching TRBD1 (6 bases). In germline, CDR1 is MGHRA, CDR2 YSYEKL. Trimming left V 1 base short and J 0 bases short, with 16 bases between. The length of the CDR3 is 18 residues. CDR3 amino acids: CASSQGASGAYSNQPQHF. Written as DNA, the CDR3 is TGCGCCAGCAGCCAAGGGGCCTCGGGGGCGTATAGCAATCAGCCCCAGCATTTT.

This chain joins TRBV30 and TRBJ2-5, with 9 nucleotides matching TRBD2. The CDR3 has 13 amino acids. Germline V gene sequence: CDR1 GTSNPN, CDR2 SVGIG (reference sequence). The V gene end was trimmed by 4 bases and the J gene end by 4 bases; junction bases not matched to a gene: 4. The CDR3 DNA sequence: TGTGCCTGGACTAGCGGGGTTGTAGAGACCCAGTACTTC. Its protein product is CAWTSGVVETQYF.

The J gene is TRBJ1-2, the V gene TRBV29-1, with D unresolved. V shed 6 bases and J shed 4 bases, with 18 bases lying between them. Germline V gene data show CDR1 as SQVTM and CDR2 as ANQGSEA. There are 14 residues in the CDR3. CDR3 sequence (DNA): TGCAGCGTCGTCGGGAAACAGCGGATCTATGGCTACACCTTC. As protein: CSVVGKQRIYGYTF.

This rearrangement joins TRBV11-2 to TRBJ1-2; no clear D. The CDR3 is 15 residues long. Germline loops: CDR1 SGHAT, CDR2 FQNNGV. The V end lost 5 bases, the J end lost 0 bases, and 13 bases lay between the germline ends. CDR3 in DNA: TGTGCCAGCAGCCCAACGAGGTGGACTAACTATGGCTACACCTTC. Protein: CASSPTRWTNYGYTF. The full variable domain, completed using reference TRBV11-2 and TRBJ1-2, is EAGVAQSPRYKIIEKRQSVAFWCNPISGHATLYWYQQILGQGPKLLIQFQNNGVVDDSQLPKDRFSAERLKGVDSTLKIQPAKLEDSAVYLCASSPTRWTNYGYTFGSGTRLTVV.

The chain is built from TRBV19 and TRBJ1-5; TRBD1 aligns across 7 bases. This CDR3 is 14 amino acids long. Per germline, CDR1 LNHDA and CDR2 SQIVND (reference sequence). The trim removed 5 bases at V and 4 bases at J, leaving 5 bases unmatched. The CDR3 bases are TGTGCCAGTAGTCAGGGGACAGAGAATCAGCCCCAGCATTTT. It encodes CASSQGTENQPQHF.

This clone appeared a single time. The V and J genes are TRBV7-9 and TRBJ2-2, with D perhaps matching TRBD1 (6 bases). The CDR3 has 14 residues. CDR1 SEHNR and CDR2 FQNEAQ come from the germline V gene (reference sequence). The ends were cut back, 6 bases at V and 5 bases at J, with 13 bases in the middle. CDR3 sequence (DNA): TGTGCCAGCAGAACAGGGTGGGAAACCGGGGAGCTGTTTTTT. Translation: CASRTGWETGELFF.

The chain combines TRBV19 with TRBJ2-7; 10 positions agree with TRBD2. Trimming cost V 7 bases and J 2 bases; bases outside gene matches: 8. The CDR3 extends over 15 amino acids. Germline-derived CDR1 and CDR2 are LNHDA and SQIVND (reference sequence). Here the CDR3 DNA reads TGTGCCAGTACTCCAAGCGGGAGGGCCACCTACGAGCAGTACTTC. As protein: CASTPSGRATYEQYF.

V and J are TRBV6-5 and TRBJ2-1; no reliable D call. The CDR3 covers 15 residues. V was trimmed by 6 bases and J by 1 base, leaving 13 bases between them. Germline lookup yields CDR1 MNHEY and CDR2 SVGAGI. The CDR3 spells CASRKRMGSYNEQFF. CDR3 nucleotides: TGTGCCAGCAGAAAACGTATGGGGTCCTACAATGAGCAGTTCTTC.